These 16 T cell receptor beta chains came from one sample sequenced in a study of post-analysis software for immune sequencing data. Study-wide results and caveats: About 5 TRBV segments were more frequent in patients than controls; TRBV5-6, TRBV5-1 and TRBV20-1 belonged to this group.

Their cognate antigens are unknown. Unique molecular identifiers tagged the TCR beta cDNA libraries. TCRdb re-derived calls from the PCR reads in MiXCR, one entry per CDR3 protein. The sample records some 800,000 distinct CDR3 sequences, 46% being singletons. The sample comprised blood. Receptor source: a girl between 5 and 17 years old with multiple sclerosis.

This clonotype was seen a few times. The chain carries TRBV6-1 and TRBJ2-7; D is unclear. The germline gives CDR1 MNHNS, CDR2 SASEGT. Trimming pared 3 bases from V and 3 bases from J, leaving 9 bases between. CDR3 length equals 13 residues. The CDR3 here is CASSDGAVYEQYF. Written as DNA, the CDR3 is TGTGCCAGCAGTGATGGCGCCGTCTACGAGCAGTACTTC.

This clonotype was seen more than once but under ten times. The rearrangement uses TRBV4-1 and TRBJ2-1; D is perhaps TRBD2 (6 bases). With 0 bases removed from V and 10 bases from J, the gap between germline ends came to 19 bases. CDR1 MGHRA and CDR2 YSYEKL come from the germline V gene. This CDR3 comprises 16 residues. DNA for the CDR3: TGCGCCAGCAGCCAAGAGGAGGGCAGAGTGGCTTACGAGCAGTTCTTC. Protein sequence: CASSQEEGRVAYEQFF.

The CDR3 region has the DNA TGCAGTGCTCCGGGGACTAGCGGCACCTATGAGCAGTTCTTC. Translation: CSAPGTSGTYEQFF. The V gene is TRBV20-1, the J gene TRBJ2-1, with 11 bases matching TRBD2. The CDR3 length is 14 residues. V lost 5 bases, J lost 8 bases, and 8 bases stayed unmatched. Germline V gene lookup returns CDR1 DFQATT and CDR2 SNEGSKA (reference sequence).

V and J are TRBV2 and TRBJ2-3; D possibly corresponds to TRBD2 (5 bases). The germline V and J ends were trimmed by 6 bases and 3 bases, with 13 bases remaining between them. The CDR3 covers 14 residues. Looked up from germline, CDR1 is SNHLY and CDR2 is FYNNEI. This CDR3 is CASSGRRVTDTQYF. The CDR3 nucleotides are TGTGCCAGCAGCGGCCGGCGGGTGACAGATACGCAGTATTTT.

The genes are TRBV25-1 and TRBJ1-2; D unclear. Germline V gene lookup returns CDR1 MGHDK and CDR2 SYGVNS. V lost 2 bases, J lost 8 bases, and 6 bases lay in between. The CDR3 sequence is 11 residues long. The CDR3 region has the DNA TGTGCCAGCAGTGAAGGGAGGGGCTACACCTTC. Protein sequence: CASSEGRGYTF.

This clonotype was detected once. The V call is TRBV9, the J call TRBJ2-1; unclear D gene. Per germline, CDR1 SGDLS and CDR2 YYNGEE. The CDR3 length is 14 residues. V lost 4 bases and J 6 bases, leaving 14 bases between the germline ends. The CDR3 nucleotides are TGTGCCAGCAGCCCAAAGCCCCTTTCCAATGAGCAGTTCTTC. Translated: CASSPKPLSNEQFF.

The rearrangement joins TRBV7-9 to TRBJ2-7; D is unclear. This CDR3 is built from 15 residues. V gave up 4 bases and J gave up 0 bases, with 13 bases separating them. Germline V lookup: CDR1 SEHNR, CDR2 FQNEAQ (reference sequence). The DNA of the CDR3 is TGTGCCAGCAGCTCCGAAATGGGTCCCTCCTACGAGCAGTACTTC. It specifies CASSSEMGPSYEQYF.

V gene TRBV27 combines with J gene TRBJ1-5; 10 bases map to TRBD1. This CDR3 has 15 amino acids. CDR1 and CDR2 from the germline V gene are MNHEY and SMNVEV (reference sequence). With 5 bases clipped from V and 6 bases from J, the junction kept 7 bases outside the gene matches. CDR3 DNA: TGTGCCAGCAGTCCAGACAGGGGGCCGAGTCAGCCCCAGCATTTT. Protein product: CASSPDRGPSQPQHF.

The chain combines TRBV5-5 with TRBJ1-1; a weak D match, TRBD1 (6 bases). The germline V and J ends were trimmed by 1 base and 3 bases, with 13 bases remaining between them. CDR1 is SGHKS and CDR2 is YYEKEE in the germline V gene (reference sequence). The CDR3 covers 15 residues. In nucleotides, the CDR3 is TGTGCCAGCAGCTTGCTGAGGGGGGGAGACACTGAAGCTTTCTTT. This gives the protein CASSLLRGGDTEAFF. Full variable domain (outside the CDR3, taken from reference TRBV5-5 and TRBJ1-1): DAGVTQSPTHLIKTRGQQVTLRCSPISGHKSVSWYQQVLGQGPQFIFQYYEKEERGRGNFPDRFSARQFPNYSSELNVNALLLGDSALYLCASSLLRGGDTEAFFGQGTRLTVV.

CDR3 in amino acids: CASSPRQGEYNEQFF. The DNA of the CDR3 is TGTGCCAGCAGCCCCCGGCAGGGGGAGTACAATGAGCAGTTCTTC. This rearrangement joins TRBV7-3 to TRBJ2-1; 7 bases are shared with TRBD1. The CDR3 contains 15 residues. The germline V gene encodes CDR1 SGHTA and CDR2 FQGTGA. V dropped 5 bases and J dropped 4; count of bases not matched to a gene: 8.

The chain has TRBV6-1 and TRBJ2-2; D could derive from TRBD1 or TRBD2 (6 bases each). The CDR3 length is 19 residues. Germline-derived CDR1 and CDR2 are MNHNS and SASEGT. The V end lost 1 base, the J end lost 5 bases, and 23 bases lay between the germline ends. The CDR3 DNA sequence: TGTGCCAGCAGTGAAGTCATAAGGGGGGCAGGAGCAATTACCGGGGAGCTGTTTTTT. It encodes CASSEVIRGAGAITGELFF.

This clonotype was observed a handful of times. The chain links TRBV6-5 to TRBJ1-2; 9 bases are shared with TRBD1. The CDR3 is 17 residues long. With V trimmed by 0 bases and J by 8 bases, 13 bases remained unmatched. In germline, CDR1 is MNHEY, CDR2 SVGAGI. DNA of the CDR3: TGTGCCAGCAGTTACTCTTGGACAGGGGAGGGTGTGATGGGCTACACCTTC. Protein sequence: CASSYSWTGEGVMGYTF.

Here the CDR3 DNA reads TGTGCCAGCAGCGCCGGGACGAAGGGAACCCAGTACTTC. As protein: CASSAGTKGTQYF. The chain is built from TRBV9 and TRBJ2-5; the D gene could be TRBD1 or TRBD2 (5 bases each). V was shortened by 3 bases and J by 8 bases, with 14 bases between the two germline ends. The V gene's germline CDR1 is SGDLS and CDR2 YYNGEE. The CDR3 has 13 amino acids.

The chain uses TRBV7-9 and TRBJ1-2, with 9 bases that match TRBD1. J was trimmed by 0 bases and V by 4 bases; bases with no gene match: 3. The CDR3 has 15 amino acids. Germline CDR1 SEHNR, CDR2 FQNEAQ (reference sequence). For the CDR3, the DNA is TGTGCCAGCAGCTCACGACAGGGGGCTAACTATGGCTACACCTTC. Its translation: CASSSRQGANYGYTF.

This chain joins TRBV5-1 and TRBJ2-7; unclear D gene. CDR3 length: 15 residues. Trimming removed 2 bases at V and 5 bases at J, with 17 bases between. Germline CDR1 is SGHRS and CDR2 is YFSETQ. The CDR3 here is CASSFTSPSEDEQYF. CDR3 DNA: TGCGCCAGCAGCTTTACTTCCCCCAGTGAGGACGAGCAGTACTTC. The variable domain in full, with the rest retrieved from reference TRBV5-1 and TRBJ2-7, is KAGVTQTPRYLIKTRGQQVTLSCSPISGHRSVSWYQQTPGQGLQFLFEYFSETQRNKGNFPGRFSGRQFSNSRSEMNVSTLELGDSALYLCASSFTSPSEDEQYFGPGTRLTVT.

Regarding this clonotype: The germline gene is not matched at one end of the junction; a read error may be the cause. The rearrangement uses TRBV27 and TRBJ2-5; 11 bases are a match to TRBD2. The J call may be mistaken, given a closer DNA end match to TRBJ2-7. CDR3 size: 15 residues. The germline V gene has CDR1 MNHEY and CDR2 SMNVEV (reference sequence). The CDR3 loop is CTSSFTSGSSYEQYF. CDR3 DNA: TGTACCAGCAGTTTTACTAGCGGGAGTTCCTACGAGCAGTACTTC.